The 8 T cell receptor beta chains below come from one sample, sequenced in a study of blood T cell repertoires in COVID-19. Sequencing used immunoSEQ multiplex PCR; TCRdb keeps in-frame clones, though not all of them. The sample yields roughly 230,000 clones, 85% to 90% seen once. The sample consisted of peripheral blood. The receptors shown here come from a woman aged 60-75 years with COVID-19, enrolled during active disease.

This chain connects TRBV5-6 to TRBJ1-2; unclear D gene. Trimming stripped 7 bases from V and 7 bases from J, with 17 bases between. The CDR3 consists of 13 residues. Germline V CDR1 and CDR2: SGHDT, YYEEEE. For the CDR3, the DNA is TGTGCCAGCTCCTGGCAGCGGGCGGGTGGCTACACCTTC. Its protein product is CASSWQRAGGYTF.

The rearrangement links TRBV5-4 to TRBJ1-2; D unclear. The germline V and J ends were trimmed by 0 bases and 4 bases, with 10 bases remaining between them. The CDR3 consists of 14 residues. CDR1 is SGHNT and CDR2 is YYREEE in the germline V gene (reference sequence). The CDR3 spells CASSLEEGGYGYTF. The CDR3, as DNA: TGTGCCAGCAGCTTGGAAGAGGGTGGCTATGGCTACACCTTC.

The chain carries TRBV7-3 and TRBJ2-2; D might be TRBD1 (6 bases). Germline values: CDR1 SGHTA, CDR2 FQGTGA. The CDR3 runs to 14 residues. Trimming took 5 bases from V and 5 from J, leaving 12 bases between them. The CDR3 is CASSLIQGTGELFF. The DNA of the CDR3 is TGTGCCAGCAGCCTAATCCAGGGGACCGGGGAGCTGTTTTTT.

The chain recombines TRBV19 with TRBJ1-2; the match to TRBD1 covers 8 bases. Germline CDR1 and CDR2: LNHDA and SQIVND (reference sequence). J lost 4 bases, V lost 9 bases, and 7 bases had no gene match. CDR3 length equals 13 residues. CDR3 sequence: CASGRQGAYGYTF. CDR3 bases: TGTGCCAGCGGACGGCAGGGGGCCTATGGCTACACCTTC.

V and J are TRBV6-1 and TRBJ2-7; 7 bases are shared with TRBD1. Unmatched junction bases numbered 4, after V lost 2 bases and J lost 0 bases. From germline, CDR1 is MNHNS and CDR2 SASEGT. CDR3 length: 15 amino acids. As DNA, the CDR3 is TGTGCCAGCAGTGAATGGGGACAGACCTCCTACGAGCAGTACTTC. It codes for CASSEWGQTSYEQYF.

This clone was detected once. The chain uses TRBV11-2 and TRBJ2-5; 13 bases map to TRBD2. Trimming cost V 4 bases and J 5 bases; bases outside gene matches: 4. This CDR3 spans 15 amino acids. The germline gives CDR1 SGHAT, CDR2 FQNNGV. The CDR3 DNA follows: TGTGCCAGCAGCTCACTAGCGGGGGGGGGTGAGACCCAGTACTTC. Residues: CASSSLAGGGETQYF.

This clone was observed a single time. CDR3 loop: CATSRDRGGVQFF. The CDR3 nucleotides are TGTGCCACCAGCAGAGATCGCGGCGGGGTGCAGTTCTTC. This chain links TRBV15 with TRBJ2-1; perhaps TRBD2 as D (6 bases). The CDR3 has 13 residues. Trimming stripped 0 bases from V and 12 bases from J, with 12 bases between. CDR1 is LNHNV, CDR2 YYDKDF, per germline (reference sequence).

The gene calls are TRBV20-1 and TRBJ2-1, with 9 bases that match TRBD2. The germline V gene has CDR1 DFQATT and CDR2 SNEGSKA (reference sequence). J lost 3 bases, V lost 3 bases, and 15 bases had no gene match. The CDR3 is made up of 18 amino acids. This CDR3 reads CSASSLTGVAGVYNEQFF. The CDR3 DNA follows: TGCAGTGCTAGTTCGCTCACCGGGGTAGCGGGGGTCTACAATGAGCAGTTCTTC.